This T cell receptor (beta chain) was recorded in a study of shared clonotypes between healthy human individuals. Study-wide context: CD8 memory received one plate per donor, CD8 naive two, CD4 memory three and CD4 naive three.

Remarks on this clone: The target antigen is unknown.

For each subset, genomic DNA was distributed in equal portions over several immunoSEQ plates. This table comes from immunoSEQ multiplex PCR, and its TCRdb copy is limited to in-frame clones, with some not included. The table includes roughly 2 million clones, about 95% detected once. The study, taken as a whole, reports: Naive subsets, compared against memory subsets, generally had larger estimated richness values.

Naive CD8 cells lacked CD45RO, underwent positive selection for CCR7 and left out terminally differentiated effector memory CD45RA+ cells. The sequence derives from a man aged 18 to 30 in good health. Sequenced input: naive CD8+ T cells sorted from blood.

DNA for the CDR3: TGCGCCAGCAGCCAAGCCGGCGTAGTTGGACTAGCCAAAAACATTCAGTACTTC. Translated: CASSQAGVVGLAKNIQYF. The V gene is TRBV4-1, the J gene TRBJ2-4, with a weak D call TRBD2 (5 bases). There are 18 residues in the CDR3. Trimming took off 1 base at V and 0 bases at J, with 16 bases between the two ends. Germline-derived CDR1 and CDR2 are MGHRA and YSYEKL.